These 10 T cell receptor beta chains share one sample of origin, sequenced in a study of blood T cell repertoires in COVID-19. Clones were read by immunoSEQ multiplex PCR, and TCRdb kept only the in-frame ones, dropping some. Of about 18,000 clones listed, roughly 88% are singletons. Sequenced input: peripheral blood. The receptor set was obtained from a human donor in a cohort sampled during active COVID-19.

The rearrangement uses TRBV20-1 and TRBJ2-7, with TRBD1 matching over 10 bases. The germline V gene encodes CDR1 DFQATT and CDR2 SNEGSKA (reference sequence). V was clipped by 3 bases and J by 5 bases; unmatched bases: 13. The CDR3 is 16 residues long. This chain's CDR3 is CSASGVLGTGVNEQYF. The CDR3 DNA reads TGCAGTGCTAGTGGGGTTCTCGGGACAGGGGTTAACGAGCAGTACTTC.

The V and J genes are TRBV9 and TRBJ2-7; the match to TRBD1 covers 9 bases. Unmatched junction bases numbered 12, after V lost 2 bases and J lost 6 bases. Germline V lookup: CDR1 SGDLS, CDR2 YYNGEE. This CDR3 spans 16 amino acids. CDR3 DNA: TGTGCCAGCAGCGTCTCCCATTGGACAGGGGATGGCGAGCAGTACTTC. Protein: CASSVSHWTGDGEQYF. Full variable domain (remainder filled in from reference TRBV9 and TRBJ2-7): DSGVTQTPKHLITATGQRVTLRCSPRSGDLSVYWYQQSLDQGLQFLIQYYNGEERAKGNILERFSAQQFPDLHSELNLSSLELGDSALYFCASSVSHWTGDGEQYFGPGTRLTVT.

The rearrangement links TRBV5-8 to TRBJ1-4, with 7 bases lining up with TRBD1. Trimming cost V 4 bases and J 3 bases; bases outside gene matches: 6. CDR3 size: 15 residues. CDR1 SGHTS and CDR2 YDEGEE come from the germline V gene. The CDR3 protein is CASSPAGQPNEKLFF. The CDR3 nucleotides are TGTGCCAGCAGCCCCGCGGGACAGCCTAATGAAAAACTGTTTTTT. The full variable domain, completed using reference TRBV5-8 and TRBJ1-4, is EAGVTQSPTHLIKTRGQQATLRCSPISGHTSVYWYQQALGLGLQFLLWYDEGEERNRGNFPPRFSGRQFPNYSSELNVNALELEDSALYLCASSPAGQPNEKLFFGSGTQLSVL.

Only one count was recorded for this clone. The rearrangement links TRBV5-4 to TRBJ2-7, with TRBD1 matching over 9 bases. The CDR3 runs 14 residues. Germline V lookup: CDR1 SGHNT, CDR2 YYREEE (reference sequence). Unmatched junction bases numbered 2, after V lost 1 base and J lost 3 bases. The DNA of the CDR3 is TGTGCCAGCAGCTTGCCGGGACAGGGCTACGAGCAGTACTTC. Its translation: CASSLPGQGYEQYF.

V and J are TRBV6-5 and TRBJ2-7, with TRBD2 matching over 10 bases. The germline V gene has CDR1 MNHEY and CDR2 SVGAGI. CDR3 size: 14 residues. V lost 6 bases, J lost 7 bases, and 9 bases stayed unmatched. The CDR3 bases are TGTGCCAGCAGGCCCCTAAGCGGGAGGGGAGAGCAGTACTTC. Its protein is CASRPLSGRGEQYF.

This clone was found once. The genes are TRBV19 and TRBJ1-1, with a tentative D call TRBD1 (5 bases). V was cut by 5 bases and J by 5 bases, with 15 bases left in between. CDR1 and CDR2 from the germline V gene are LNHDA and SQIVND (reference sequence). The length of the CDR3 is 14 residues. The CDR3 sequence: CASSGQGAWTEAFF. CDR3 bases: TGTGCCAGTAGTGGCCAGGGTGCATGGACTGAAGCTTTCTTT.

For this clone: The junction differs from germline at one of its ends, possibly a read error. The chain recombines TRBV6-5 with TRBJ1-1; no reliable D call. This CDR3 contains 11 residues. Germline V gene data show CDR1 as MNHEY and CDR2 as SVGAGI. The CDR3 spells CATSTNTGAFF. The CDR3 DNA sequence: TGTGCCACCTCCACGAATACTGGAGCTTTCTTT.

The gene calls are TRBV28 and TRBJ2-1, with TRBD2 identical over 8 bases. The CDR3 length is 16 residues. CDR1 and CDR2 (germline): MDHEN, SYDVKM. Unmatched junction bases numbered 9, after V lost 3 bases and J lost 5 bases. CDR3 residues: CASSFPRGGHDNEQFF. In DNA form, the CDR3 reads TGTGCCAGCAGTTTCCCCCGGGGGGGGCACGACAATGAGCAGTTCTTC.

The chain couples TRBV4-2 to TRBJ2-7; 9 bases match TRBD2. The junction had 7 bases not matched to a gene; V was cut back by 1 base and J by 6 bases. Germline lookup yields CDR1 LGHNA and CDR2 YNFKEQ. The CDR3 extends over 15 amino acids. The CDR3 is CASSQVRGGASEQYF. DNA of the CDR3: TGTGCCAGCAGCCAAGTCCGCGGGGGGGCCAGCGAGCAGTACTTC.

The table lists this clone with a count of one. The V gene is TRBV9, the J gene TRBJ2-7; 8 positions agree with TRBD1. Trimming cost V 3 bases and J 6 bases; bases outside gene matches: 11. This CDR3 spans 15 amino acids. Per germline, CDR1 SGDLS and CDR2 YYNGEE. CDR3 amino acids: CASSGPEDRVTEQYF. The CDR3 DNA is TGTGCCAGCAGCGGCCCAGAGGACAGGGTGACCGAGCAGTACTTC.